These T cell receptor beta chains were read from a single sample in a study of lymphopenia after photon versus proton radiotherapy. Measured with immunoSEQ multiplex PCR; TCRdb has only the in-frame clones, and not every one. The sample consists of just over 25,000 clones, about 85% of them appearing once. The sequences come from peripheral blood, collected from a patient treated with photon-based radiotherapy. All receptors derive from a man aged 30-40 years with gastric cancer. CDR3s include the opening cysteine and the closing phenylalanine or tryptophan. Fields, in order: J gene, D gene, clone size, V gene, CDR3 DNA, CDR3 protein. A D gene is named only where the DNA matches it firmly. Clone size is stated in some rows and not others, as once, few, many or a class when expanded.

>TRBJ2-5|NA|NA|TRBV21-1
TGTGCCAGCAGCAAAGCGCATAGGGGTGGAGAGACCCAGTACTTC
CASSKAHRGGETQYF
>TRBJ2-7|TRBD2|NA|TRBV28
TGTGCCAGCAGTTCGGGGGGAAGGCCCTACGAGCAGTACTTC
CASSSGGRPYEQYF
>TRBJ2-1|NA|NA|TRBV19
TGTGCCAGTAGTATTGGGGCAGGGAGGTATGAGCAGTTCTTC
CASSIGAGRYEQFF
>TRBJ2-1|NA|NA|TRBV28
TGTGCCAGCAACTTAGGGGAGTCTCACAATGAGCAGTTCTTC
CASNLGESHNEQFF
>TRBJ1-2|NA|NA|TRBV11-2
TGTGCCAGCAGCTTCGGGGGTTATGGCTACACCTTC
CASSFGGYGYTF
>TRBJ2-5|NA|NA|TRBV28
TGTGCCAGCAGTTTTTCGGGGGCAGAGACCCAGTACTTC
CASSFSGAETQYF
>TRBJ2-5|TRBD2|NA|TRBV4-1
TGCGCCAGCAGCCAAGAACCTAGCGGGACTAAGACCCAGTACTTC
CASSQEPSGTKTQYF
>TRBJ1-1|NA|NA|TRBV9
TGTGCCAGCAGCCTGGGTCCGGACACTGAAGCTTTCTTT
CASSLGPDTEAFF
>TRBJ2-7|NA|NA|TRBV7-8
TGTGCCAGCAGCCTGTACTACGAGCAGTACTTC
CASSLYYEQYF
>TRBJ2-3|NA|NA|TRBV7-2
TGTGCCAGCAGCCCGGGCCTCACAGATACGCAGTATTTT
CASSPGLTDTQYF
>TRBJ2-1|TRBD2|NA|TRBV10-1
TGCGCCAGCAGTGAGTCCTTTGGGACTAGCGCGTCTCCTAACAATGAGCAGTTCTTC
CASSESFGTSASPNNEQFF
>TRBJ2-1|TRBD2|once|TRBV5-4
TGTGCCAGCACCCGGGGTAGCGGGGGGGTTTTTGAGCAGTTCTTC
CASTRGSGGVFEQFF
>TRBJ2-2|TRBD1|NA|TRBV28
TGTGCCAGCGCCTCAGGACAGGGGTTAGAAACCGGGGAGCTGTTTTTT
CASASGQGLETGELFF
>TRBJ2-7|NA|once|TRBV28
TGTGCCAGCAGGGGCCAGGGGGGAAGCTCCTACGAGCAGTACTTC
CASRGQGGSSYEQYF
>TRBJ2-2|NA|NA|TRBV28
TGTGCCAGCAGTCTAGGGGGGGCGCGGACCGGGGAGCTGTTTTTT
CASSLGGARTGELFF
>TRBJ1-3|NA|NA|TRBV5-1
TGCGCCAGCAGCTTGGGCTATCGGGGCGGTGGAAACACCATATATTTT
CASSLGYRGGGNTIYF
>TRBJ1-4|NA|once|TRBV28
TGTGCCATCCGCTCCCGTGGGGCCCAGGAAAAACTGTTTTTT
CAIRSRGAQEKLFF
>TRBJ2-1|NA|NA|TRBV27
TGTGCCAGCAGTGTCCAGGGGGAGGATGAGCAGTTCTTC
CASSVQGEDEQFF
>TRBJ1-5|NA|NA|TRBV4-1
TGCGCCAGCAGCCAGTTTTACTTTTCGGGTCAGCCCCAGCATTTT
CASSQFYFSGQPQHF
>TRBJ1-5|NA|NA|TRBV27
TGTGCCAGCAGTTCCCCGGGACAGCCCCAGCATTTT
CASSSPGQPQHF
>TRBJ1-1|NA|NA|TRBV5-5
TGTGCCAGCAGCTTGACAGCCGGACTCGAAGCTTTCTTT
CASSLTAGLEAFF
>TRBJ1-2|NA|NA|TRBV29-1
TGCAGCGTTGGAGAAAAGAGGGACGGCTACACCTTC
CSVGEKRDGYTF
>TRBJ1-2|NA|NA|TRBV5-1
TGCGCCAGCAGCTTGGGTTCTGACTATGGCTACACCTTC
CASSLGSDYGYTF
>TRBJ2-7|NA|NA|TRBV2
TGTGCCAGCAGTACTAGCCGAGGGGAGCAGTACTTC
CASSTSRGEQYF
>TRBJ1-5|NA|NA|TRBV1
TGCACCAGCAGCCAAGATGACAGCGCTCAGCCCCAGCATTTT
CTSSQDDSAQPQHF
>TRBJ2-5|TRBD1|NA|TRBV5-4
TGTGCCAGCAGCTTGGACAGGGGCAGTGAGACCCAGTACTTC
CASSLDRGSETQYF
>TRBJ2-1|TRBD1|NA|TRBV15
TGTGCCACCAGCAGGACCGGGACAGACGACAATGAGCAGTTCTTC
CATSRTGTDDNEQFF
>TRBJ2-7|NA|NA|TRBV6-1
TGTGCCAGCAGGCCCACAGGGAGGAGCTACGAGCAGTACTTC
CASRPTGRSYEQYF
>TRBJ2-3|NA|NA|TRBV5-1
TGCGCCAGCAGCTTGTTTCGCACAGATACGCAGTATTTT
CASSLFRTDTQYF
>TRBJ1-4|NA|NA|TRBV5-1
TGCGCCAGCAGCTTGGTCTCCGACAGAGGAGAAAAACTGTTTTTT
CASSLVSDRGEKLFF
>TRBJ2-5|TRBD1|once|TRBV25-1
TGTGCCAGCAGTGAAGGACAGGGTTTAGAGACCCAGTACTTC
CASSEGQGLETQYF
>TRBJ2-1|NA|few|TRBV7-9
TGTGCCAGCAGTCTCTCGAGTGATGAGCAGTTCTTC
CASSLSSDEQFF
>TRBJ2-2|NA|NA|TRBV19
TGTGCCAGTAGTAGGGGCGATACGAACACCGGGGAGCTGTTTTTT
CASSRGDTNTGELFF
>TRBJ2-1|NA|NA|TRBV28
TGTGCCAGCAGTAGCACAGGACTATTGATCCCGTTCTTC
CASSSTGLLIPFF
>TRBJ1-1|NA|NA|TRBV19
TGTGCCACCCTGGACAGGAACACTGAAGCTTTCTTT
CATLDRNTEAFF
>TRBJ1-2|NA|NA|TRBV7-9
TGTGCCAGCAGCTTAGCGCGGGGATATTATGGCTACACCTTC
CASSLARGYYGYTF
>TRBJ2-5|NA|once|TRBV4-2
TGTGCCAGCAGCCAAGACACGGGGCAAGAGGCCCAGTACTTC
CASSQDTGQEAQYF
>TRBJ2-1|NA|NA|TRBV4-2
TGTGCCAGCAGCCTCGCGGGAAGGGACGAGCAGTTCTTC
CASSLAGRDEQFF
>TRBJ1-2|TRBD1|NA|TRBV13
TGTGCCAGCAGCTTAAACAGGGGTGACTATGGCTACACCTTC
CASSLNRGDYGYTF
>TRBJ2-3|TRBD2|NA|TRBV4-1
TGCGCCAGCAGCCAATGGGCGGGAGGCACAGATACGCAGTATTTT
CASSQWAGGTDTQYF
>TRBJ2-5|TRBD1|once|TRBV27
TGTGCCAGCAGTTTATCCCCAGGGGGAATCCAAGAGACCCAGTACTTC
CASSLSPGGIQETQYF
>TRBJ2-3|TRBD2|once|TRBV11-2
TGTGCCAGCAGCCGTACTAGCGGGGCCACAGATACGCAGTATTTT
CASSRTSGATDTQYF
>TRBJ2-5|NA|NA|TRBV5-4
TGTGCCAGCAGCGCTCAAGAAATCCAAGAGACCCAGTACTTC
CASSAQEIQETQYF